This T cell receptor beta chain was profiled in a study of blood T cell repertoires in COVID-19. Study at large: From the United States, Italy and Spain came samples of acute and convalescent COVID-19.

Profiling relied on immunoSEQ multiplex PCR, and the TCRdb table lists in-frame clones only, not all of them. This sample has 250,000 to 400,000 clones, with roughly 90% found just once. Only one count was recorded for this clone. Living in roughly 23 US areas, the participants were between roughly 18 and 90 years of age. Researchers sorted participants into cohorts using their self-reported clinical history. Before being deemed recovered, Cohort 3 donors had two negative PCRs, clearance, or symptom resolution. This receptor was taken from a man between 60 and 75 years old who had recovered from COVID-19. Specimen: PBMCs or T cells enriched from blood (not recorded which).

The CDR3 region is CASSPPGLQNTEAFF. CDR3 bases: TGTGCCAGCTCACCTCCGGGACTTCAGAACACTGAAGCTTTCTTT. The chain joins TRBV18 to TRBJ1-1; D may be TRBD1 (5 bases). Germline V gives CDR1 KGHSH, CDR2 LQKENI. The length of the CDR3 is 15 residues. V lost 3 bases and J 1 base, leaving 12 bases between the germline ends. Using reference TRBV18 and TRBJ1-1 for the parts outside the CDR3, the full variable domain is NAGVMQNPRHLVRRRGQEARLRCSPMKGHSHVYWYRQLPEEGLKFMVYLQKENIIDESGMPKERFSAEFPKEGPSILRIQQVVRGDSAAYFCASSPPGLQNTEAFFGQGTRLTVV.